These T cell receptor beta chains were read from a single sample in a study of CD8 T cells in ankylosing spondylitis. TCRdb re-called the 5' RACE reads through MiXCR, storing one row per CDR3 protein. Of some 840,000 distinct CDR3 sequences in the sample, around 11% were seen once. Sequencing was carried out using blood, either unsorted or a sorted T cell fraction (not recorded which). The receptors originated from a male donor with ankylosing spondylitis. The CDR3 runs from the conserved cysteine through the conserved F or W. The D gene is left open where the match is weak. Clone size is given for some rows only: seen once, a few or many times, or a class if the clone is expanded.

j_call clone_size v_call d_call cdr3_aa cdr3_nt
TRBJ1-2 . TRBV15 . CATSRDAAAYGYTF TGTGCCACCAGCAGAGATGCGGCGGCTTATGGCTACACCTTC
TRBJ2-1 . TRBV7-9 TRBD1 CASRTAGGAYNEQFF TGTGCCAGCAGGACTGCAGGGGGCGCTTACAATGAGCAGTTCTTC
TRBJ1-3 many TRBV5-1 TRBD1 CASSPGQGYRDTIYF TGCGCCAGCAGCCCTGGACAGGGATATCGAGACACCATATATTTT
TRBJ1-4 few TRBV7-2 . CASSLGPTTNEKLFF TGTGCCAGCAGCTTAGGTCCGACAACTAATGAAAAACTGTTTTTT
TRBJ2-1 many TRBV7-2 TRBD2 CASSFSGYYNEQFF TGTGCCAGCAGCTTTAGCGGGTACTACAATGAGCAGTTCTTC
TRBJ2-7 . TRBV10-2 TRBD1 CATQGDRLAYEQYF TGCGCCACACAGGGGGACAGGCTGGCCTACGAGCAGTACTTC
TRBJ2-2 few TRBV5-8 . CASQPNTGELFF TGTGCCAGTCAGCCAAACACCGGGGAGCTGTTTTTT
TRBJ2-7 few TRBV6-2/TRBV6-3 . CASNHREGEQYF TGTGCCAGCAACCACAGGGAGGGCGAGCAGTACTTC
TRBJ1-5 . TRBV12-3/TRBV12-4 . CASSLAHTDNQPQHF TGTGCCAGCAGTTTAGCGCATACGGATAATCAGCCCCAGCATTTT
TRBJ2-1 many TRBV7-2 TRBD2 CASSFSGGADEQFF TGTGCCAGCAGCTTTAGCGGGGGGGCCGATGAGCAGTTCTTC
TRBJ2-7 . TRBV20-1 . CSAFGGGSYEQYF TGCAGTGCTTTTGGGGGAGGATCCTACGAGCAGTACTTC
TRBJ1-2 few TRBV20-1 TRBD1 CSATQRQGGGYGYTF TGCAGTGCTACCCAACGCCAGGGGGGAGGGTATGGCTACACCTTC
TRBJ1-2 . TRBV6-2/TRBV6-3 . CASSTQRYGYTF TGTGCCAGCAGTACTCAACGCTATGGCTACACCTTC
TRBJ2-5 . TRBV20-1 . CSNRGPGPGETQYF TGCAGCAACCGGGGGCCGGGGCCGGGAGAGACCCAGTACTTC
TRBJ2-5 many TRBV18 . CASSPPSEETQYF TGTGCCAGCTCACCACCGTCCGAAGAGACCCAGTACTTC
TRBJ2-5 few TRBV20-1 TRBD2 CSAPIAGGNGETQYF TGCAGTGCCCCCATAGCGGGAGGTAATGGAGAGACCCAGTACTTC
TRBJ2-3 many TRBV12-3/TRBV12-4 . CASSLRVSLLYF TGTGCCAGCAGTTTACGGGTATCCCTACTGTATTTT
TRBJ1-5 few TRBV12-3/TRBV12-4 TRBD1 CASSRGGQGNQPQHF TGTGCCAGCAGTCGTGGTGGACAGGGCAATCAGCCCCAGCATTTT
TRBJ2-5 . TRBV28 TRBD1 CASSPGDRGPGETQYF TGTGCCAGCAGTCCGGGGGACAGGGGGCCCGGGGAGACCCAGTACTTC
TRBJ1-1 many TRBV20-1 TRBD1 CSANRGRTEAFF TGCAGTGCTAACAGGGGTAGGACTGAAGCTTTCTTT
TRBJ1-2 few TRBV4-3 . CASSLQVGNPYGYTF TGCGCCAGCAGCCTTCAGGTTGGCAATCCCTATGGCTACACCTTC
TRBJ2-5 . TRBV28 TRBD1 CASKRDRGRETQYF TGTGCCAGCAAACGGGACAGGGGGCGCGAGACCCAGTACTTC
TRBJ2-4 few TRBV5-1 . CASSLGWGLAKNIQYF TGCGCCAGCAGCTTGGGGTGGGGACTAGCCAAAAACATTCAGTACTTC
TRBJ2-5 . TRBV12-3/TRBV12-4 . CASRDSGVYQETQYF TGTGCCAGCAGAGATAGCGGAGTGTACCAAGAGACCCAGTACTTC
TRBJ2-5 many TRBV20-1 . CSATTNEGGEETQYF TGCAGTGCTACAACCAACGAAGGGGGGGAAGAGACCCAGTACTTC
TRBJ2-1 few TRBV24-1 . CATSDHKEQFF TGTGCCACCAGTGATCACAAGGAGCAGTTCTTC
TRBJ2-7 . TRBV12-3/TRBV12-4 . CASSLVPSSYEQYF TGTGCCAGCAGTTTAGTCCCATCCTCCTACGAGCAGTACTTC
TRBJ2-3 few TRBV7-8 TRBD2 CASSLSGTSGRAADTQYF TGTGCCAGCAGCTTAAGCGGGACTAGCGGGAGGGCGGCAGATACGCAGTATTTT
TRBJ2-3 . TRBV29-1 TRBD2 CSVIAGDTDTQYF TGCAGCGTTATAGCGGGGGACACAGATACGCAGTATTTT
TRBJ2-7 . TRBV20-1 TRBD2 CSAQTTSGSSYEQYF TGCAGTGCACAAACGACTAGCGGGAGTTCCTACGAGCAGTACTTC
TRBJ2-3 . TRBV27 . CASNWRESTDTQYF TGTGCCAGCAATTGGCGGGAAAGCACAGATACGCAGTATTTT
TRBJ2-1 . TRBV12-3/TRBV12-4 TRBD2 CASSLVGRPPYNEQFF TGTGCCAGCAGTTTGGTCGGGAGGCCCCCTTACAATGAGCAGTTCTTC
TRBJ2-1 few TRBV15 . CATSRETRRGEQFF TGTGCCACCAGCAGAGAAACTAGACGGGGTGAGCAGTTCTTC
TRBJ2-5 . TRBV11-2 . CASSLGGLVGTQYF TGTGCCAGCAGCTTAGGGGGTCTCGTGGGGACCCAGTACTTC
TRBJ2-5 few TRBV12-5 . CASGLSGSETQYF TGTGCTAGTGGTTTATCCGGGTCCGAGACCCAGTACTTC
TRBJ1-2 . TRBV5-1 TRBD1 CASSVQQGSGYTF TGCGCCAGCAGCGTACAACAGGGGAGCGGCTACACCTTC
TRBJ2-2 few TRBV20-1 TRBD2 CSATGTSGENTGELFF TGCAGTGCTACCGGGACTAGCGGGGAAAACACCGGGGAGCTGTTTTTT
TRBJ2-1 few TRBV5-1 TRBD2 CASSPGGSGGKIYNEQFF TGCGCCAGCAGCCCCGGGGGTAGCGGGGGGAAGATCTACAATGAGCAGTTCTTC
TRBJ2-5 few TRBV5-1 TRBD1 CASTDGTGVETQYF TGCGCCAGCACCGACGGGACAGGGGTCGAGACCCAGTACTTC
TRBJ2-7 few TRBV10-3 . CAISAASGSYEQYF TGTGCCATCAGTGCCGCCAGTGGGTCCTACGAGCAGTACTTC
TRBJ2-7 many TRBV15 . CATSSQGGEQYF TGTGCCACCAGCTCACAGGGAGGCGAGCAGTACTTC
TRBJ1-6 few TRBV10-3 . CAISESGVRDSPLHF TGTGCCATCAGTGAGTCGGGTGTGCGGGATTCACCCCTCCACTTT
TRBJ2-3 many TRBV4-3 TRBD2 CASSQETSGGADTQYF TGCGCCAGCAGCCAAGAAACTAGCGGGGGTGCAGATACGCAGTATTTT
TRBJ2-1 many TRBV7-2 . CASSQGSYNEQFF TGTGCCAGCAGCCAAGGTTCCTACAATGAGCAGTTCTTC
TRBJ2-1 few TRBV15 . CATSRDFGEQFF TGTGCCACCAGCAGAGATTTTGGTGAGCAGTTCTTC
TRBJ1-5 . TRBV15 TRBD1 CATSMGTASNQPQHF TGTGCCACCAGCATGGGGACAGCGAGCAATCAGCCCCAGCATTTT
TRBJ2-3 few TRBV29-1 . CSGLVSTDTQYF TGCAGCGGACTAGTGAGCACAGATACGCAGTATTTT
TRBJ2-1 few TRBV6-5 . CASSYTAGMEVNEQFF TGTGCCAGCAGTTACACGGCGGGGATGGAGGTTAATGAGCAGTTCTTC
TRBJ2-7 . TRBV20-1 TRBD2 CSARDLRGAPYEQYF TGCAGTGCTAGAGATCTGCGGGGGGCCCCCTACGAGCAGTACTTC
TRBJ2-3 . TRBV5-1 . CASSSQGVEDTQYF TGCGCCAGCAGCTCACAGGGTGTTGAGGATACGCAGTATTTT
TRBJ2-2 . TRBV27 . CASRSGTYTGELFF TGTGCCAGCAGGTCCGGGACCTACACCGGGGAGCTGTTTTTT
TRBJ2-5 few TRBV5-1 TRBD2 CASSPTSGSFETQYF TGCGCCAGCAGCCCCACTAGCGGGAGTTTCGAGACCCAGTACTTC
TRBJ2-7 . TRBV20-1 . CSARAGGGAEQYF TGCAGTGCCAGGGCAGGTGGGGGCGCCGAGCAGTACTTC
TRBJ2-7 few TRBV5-6 . CASSFDSFYEQYF TGTGCCAGCAGCTTTGACAGCTTCTACGAGCAGTACTTC